Presented here are 23 T cell receptor beta chains from one specimen sequenced in a study of blood T cell repertoires in COVID-19. Some clones are missing from TCRdb's copy, which holds only in-frame ones; the method was immunoSEQ multiplex PCR. The sample contains about 17,000 clones, 77% of which appear only once. Sequencing used peripheral blood. Receptors were obtained from a man between 65 and 85 years old with COVID-19, enrolled during active disease.

This clone was seen more than once but under ten times. V gene TRBV28 combines with J gene TRBJ2-7; 9 nucleotides align to TRBD1. V was pared by 4 bases and J by 3 bases, with 4 bases of the junction left unmatched. Per germline, CDR1 MDHEN and CDR2 SYDVKM. The CDR3 has 14 residues. Written as DNA, the CDR3 is TGTGCCAGCAGTTATTGGGACAGGGTCTACGAGCAGTACTTC. It yields the protein CASSYWDRVYEQYF.

The V and J genes are TRBV6-5 and TRBJ1-2; 11 bases align to TRBD1. The CDR3 is made up of 15 amino acids. The V gene end was trimmed by 0 bases and the J gene end by 6 bases; junction bases not matched to a gene: 3. In germline, CDR1 is MNHEY, CDR2 SVGAGI. CDR3 sequence (DNA): TGTGCCAGCAGTTACTCCGGGACAGGGGGGAATGGCTACACCTTC. It codes for CASSYSGTGGNGYTF.

This chain joins TRBV3-1 (or the pseudogene TRBV3-2) and TRBJ1-5; tentatively, D is TRBD1 (5 bases). Germline V CDR1 and CDR2: LGHDT, YNNKEL (reference sequence). Trimming took 5 bases from V and 6 from J, leaving 14 bases between them. The CDR3 has 14 amino acids. The CDR3 sequence: CASSEGPGGQPQHF. CDR3 DNA: TGTGCCAGCAGCGAGGGCCCGGGGGGTCAGCCCCAGCATTTT.

The V and J genes are TRBV10-3 and TRBJ2-3, with 13 bases identical to TRBD2. This CDR3 region has 18 residues. Germline V gives CDR1 ENHRY, CDR2 SYGVKD. Trimming took 7 bases from V and 2 from J; bases not matched to a gene: 12. Written as DNA, the CDR3 is TGTGCCATCAATGCTCCGGGGACTAGCGGGATTATCACAGATACGCAGTATTTT. This sequence encodes CAINAPGTSGIITDTQYF.

This sequence joins TRBV3-1 (or the pseudogene TRBV3-2) and TRBJ2-2; 7 bases agree with TRBD2. The V gene end was trimmed by 8 bases and the J gene end by 1 base; junction bases not matched to a gene: 7. This CDR3 has 15 amino acids. Looked up from germline, CDR1 is LGHDT and CDR2 is YNNKEL (reference sequence). This chain's CDR3 is CASQTKRENTGELFF. The CDR3 coding sequence is TGTGCCAGCCAAACAAAGCGGGAGAACACCGGGGAGCTGTTTTTT.

The rearrangement links TRBV19 to TRBJ2-1, with D unresolved. Germline assignment: CDR1 LNHDA and CDR2 SQIVND (reference sequence). The V end was cut by 6 bases, the J end by 6 bases, with 9 bases between. CDR3 length: 12 residues. The DNA of the CDR3 is TGTGCCAGTAGCAAGCCTAGCAATGAGCAGTTCTTC. Translation gives CASSKPSNEQFF.

The sample holds a few counts of this clone. The CDR3 sequence is CASSPRRQGNSPLHF. In DNA, the CDR3 is TGTGCCAGCAGCCCACGTCGACAGGGCAATTCACCCCTCCACTTT. The chain joins TRBV3-1 (or the pseudogene TRBV3-2) to TRBJ1-6, with 7 bases fitting TRBD1. The germline V gene encodes CDR1 LGHDT and CDR2 YNNKEL (reference sequence). V was clipped by 4 bases and J by 7 bases; unmatched bases: 7. This CDR3 comprises 15 residues.

Notes on this clone: It is unclear where the CDR3 begins or ends on the DNA, so no DNA is shown, and the CDR3 is as TCRdb lists it. The V and J genes are TRBV11-2 and TRBJ2-1; the listed D gene, TRBD2, was not tested against the DNA. A total of 13 residues make up the CDR3, ends included. Germline-derived CDR1 and CDR2 are SGHAT and FQNNGV. CDR3 residues: CASSSWGSGTRLF.

The chain employs TRBV30 and TRBJ2-7; 11 positions match TRBD2. Germline V gives CDR1 GTSNPN, CDR2 SVGIG (reference sequence). With 3 bases clipped from V and 0 bases from J, the junction kept 7 bases outside the gene matches. The CDR3 runs to 16 residues. CDR3 region: CAWRWASGRRSYEQYF. The CDR3 bases are TGTGCCTGGAGATGGGCTAGCGGGAGGCGCTCCTACGAGCAGTACTTC.

On this clone itself: One end of the junction varies from germline; a read error may be responsible. This chain joins TRBV7-9 and TRBJ1-5; D is undetermined. CDR3 size: 14 residues. Germline V gene lookup returns CDR1 SEHNR and CDR2 FQNEAQ (reference sequence). This chain's CDR3 is CASSLENSNQPQLF. In nucleotides, the CDR3 is TGTGCCAGCAGCTTAGAAAATAGCAATCAGCCCCAGCTTTTT.

The rearrangement uses TRBV12-3 or TRBV12-4 and TRBJ1-2; D remains unclear. V was trimmed by 3 bases and J by 2 bases, leaving 7 bases between them. The CDR3 runs to 13 residues. CDR3 in DNA: TGTGCCAGCAGTTTCGGGGAGAACTATGGCTACACCTTC. Amino acid sequence: CASSFGENYGYTF.

The gene calls are TRBV14 and TRBJ2-3; D is unresolved. In germline, CDR1 is SGHDN, CDR2 FVKESK. This CDR3 has 16 residues. V was trimmed by 4 bases and J by 2 bases, leaving 16 bases between them. CDR3 loop: CASSLGAASVTDTQYF. CDR3 DNA: TGTGCCAGCAGCCTTGGCGCGGCCTCCGTCACAGATACGCAGTATTTT.

This clone was counted once. This rearrangement joins TRBV6-4 to TRBJ2-2; a possible D gene is TRBD2 (6 bases). Trimming removed 3 bases from V and 4 bases from J, with 9 bases in between. CDR3 size: 14 residues. From germline, CDR1 is MRHNA and CDR2 SNTAGT. The DNA for the CDR3 is TGTGCCAGCAGTGAGATTAGCGGCACCGGGGAGCTGTTTTTT. Translated, it gives CASSEISGTGELFF.

This chain uses TRBV28 with TRBJ2-2; TRBD2 matches 7 bases. The CDR3 contains 15 residues. CDR1 and CDR2 (germline): MDHEN, SYDVKM. Losses at the gene ends were 4 bases for V and 5 bases for J; bases not matched to a gene: 7. The CDR3 DNA follows: TGTGCCAGCAGTTACGCGGGGGACGGAACCGGGGAGCTGTTTTTT. Protein product: CASSYAGDGTGELFF. Combining the CDR3 with reference TRBV28 and TRBJ2-2 gives the whole variable domain DVKVTQSSRYLVKRTGEKVFLECVQDMDHENMFWYRQDPGLGLRLIYFSYDVKMKEKGDIPEGYSVSREKKERFSLILESASTNQTSMYLCASSYAGDGTGELFFGEGSRLTVL.

The V gene is TRBV28, the J gene TRBJ1-2; TRBD1 matches at 10 bases. The CDR3 loop spans 13 amino acids. J lost 8 bases, V lost 5 bases, and 5 bases had no gene match. Germline-derived CDR1 and CDR2 are MDHEN and SYDVKM. CDR3 sequence (DNA): TGTGCCAGCAGTCGACAGGGGGCTTGGGGCTACACCTTC. This gives the protein CASSRQGAWGYTF.

The chain recombines TRBV7-2 with TRBJ2-5, with 7 nucleotides matching TRBD1. The V and J ends lost 5 bases and 5 bases, in that order; junction bases with no gene match: 11. The CDR3 is 15 amino acids. Germline V gene data show CDR1 as SGHTA and CDR2 as FQGNSA. For the CDR3, the DNA is TGTGCCAGCAGCCTCATTTTAGACAGGGCCGAGACCCAGTACTTC. Protein: CASSLILDRAETQYF.

The chain carries TRBV19 and TRBJ1-5; D is uncertain. Germline V lookup: CDR1 LNHDA, CDR2 SQIVND (reference sequence). V gave up 1 base and J gave up 0 bases, with 10 bases separating them. The CDR3 sequence is 16 residues long. As DNA, the CDR3 is TGTGCCAGTAGTATAGGAGGCAGCGGTAGCAATCAGCCCCAGCATTTT. Translated: CASSIGGSGSNQPQHF.

The rearrangement joins TRBV5-8 to TRBJ2-7; D may be TRBD2 (6 bases). This CDR3 has 15 amino acids. Deletions cut 5 bases from V and 4 bases from J, with 19 bases between. Germline V lookup: CDR1 SGHTS, CDR2 YDEGEE. Here the CDR3 reads CASRRAGGNRYEQYF. Written as DNA, the CDR3 is TGTGCCAGCAGGCGGGCCGGGGGTAATCGGTACGAGCAGTACTTC.

This chain connects TRBV19 to TRBJ2-5; no reliable D call. V lost 2 bases and J 5 bases, leaving 12 bases between the germline ends. The CDR3 is 14 amino acids. CDR1 and CDR2 from the germline V gene are LNHDA and SQIVND (reference sequence). CDR3 region: CASSITAQRETQYF. The CDR3 DNA sequence: TGTGCCAGTAGTATAACAGCTCAAAGGGAGACCCAGTACTTC.

This sequence joins TRBV5-5 and TRBJ2-5, with 7 bases identical to TRBD2. This CDR3 contains 14 residues. V was pared by 4 bases and J by 8 bases, with 11 bases of the junction left unmatched. From germline, CDR1 is SGHKS and CDR2 YYEKEE (reference sequence). CDR3 nucleotide sequence: TGTGCCAGCAGCACTTCTGGGGGGGGAGTAACCCAGTACTTC. Its translation is CASSTSGGGVTQYF. The full variable domain, rest sourced from reference TRBV5-5 and TRBJ2-5, is DAGVTQSPTHLIKTRGQQVTLRCSPISGHKSVSWYQQVLGQGPQFIFQYYEKEERGRGNFPDRFSARQFPNYSSELNVNALLLGDSALYLCASSTSGGGVTQYFGPGTRLLVL.

This chain links TRBV30 with TRBJ2-1, with D perhaps TRBD1 (6 bases). CDR1 and CDR2 from the germline V gene are GTSNPN and SVGIG (reference sequence). Trimming stripped 5 bases from V and 9 bases from J, with 26 bases between. The CDR3 is 16 amino acids. CDR3 region: CAWEFLYGREQGEQFF. The CDR3 DNA sequence: TGTGCCTGGGAGTTCCTATATGGCAGGGAACAGGGTGAGCAGTTCTTC.

The rearrangement joins TRBV2 to TRBJ1-1, with TRBD1 matching over 7 bases. Germline CDR1 and CDR2: SNHLY and FYNNEI. This CDR3 spans 15 amino acids. Trimming took 7 bases from V and 0 from J; bases not matched to a gene: 8. CDR3 nucleotide sequence: TGTGCCAGCAAGACAGGGTTAGAGATGAACACTGAAGCTTTCTTT. Protein: CASKTGLEMNTEAFF. The variable domain in full, with the rest retrieved from reference TRBV2 and TRBJ1-1, is EPEVTQTPSHQVTQMGQEVILRCVPISNHLYFYWYRQILGQKVEFLVSFYNNEISEKSEIFDDQFSVERPDGSNFTLKIRSTKLEDSAMYFCASKTGLEMNTEAFFGQGTRLTVV.

The rearrangement joins TRBV4-1 to TRBJ1-2; D is ambiguous. Germline loops: CDR1 MGHRA, CDR2 YSYEKL. There are 18 residues in the CDR3. The V gene lost 0 bases and the J gene lost 2 bases, with 19 bases spanning the gap. Written as DNA, the CDR3 is TGCGCCAGCAGCCAAGATAGGAGTCAGACCGATAAAAACTATGGCTACACCTTC. As protein: CASSQDRSQTDKNYGYTF.